This entry lists 29 T cell receptor beta chains sequenced from one sample in a study of T cell responses to AZD1222 COVID-19 vaccine (dated by TCRdb to the early 2020s). The library was obtained by the immunoSEQ multiplex PCR assay. What TCRdb holds here is the immuneACCESS table cut down to in-frame rearrangements. Part of the clones is not present; checked against another copy, under half of the missing clones reflect an unresolved V gene, and the others are unexplained. This sample has approximately 140,000 clones in its table, and around 90% of those were observed once. Of the sample, about 3.2% is held by the ten largest clones. This sample's time point label indicates: about 28 days (+/-7) after the second vaccine dose. The sample was peripheral blood, taken 28 days after the second AZD1222 dose. Receptors were obtained from an adult who received the AZD1222 COVID-19 vaccine.

J is TRBJ1-3 and V is TRBV30; no clear D. Germline CDR1 is GTSNPN and CDR2 is SVGIG (reference sequence). The CDR3 covers 13 residues. Between the trimmed V and J ends, which lost 0 bases and 3 bases, there was a span of 6 bases. Written as DNA, the CDR3 is TGTGCCTGGAGTGTACAGAATGGAAACACCATATATTTT. Residues: CAWSVQNGNTIYF.

The chain is built from TRBV4-2 and TRBJ2-3; possibly TRBD2 for D (5 bases). The CDR3 is 16 residues long. The germline CDR1 and CDR2 sequences are LGHNA and YNFKEQ. V lost 1 base and J 1 base, leaving 12 bases between the germline ends. The CDR3, as DNA: TGTGCCAGCAGCCAAGGTCTACTAGTTGGCACAGATACGCAGTATTTT. Protein sequence: CASSQGLLVGTDTQYF.

The chain has TRBV10-2 and TRBJ1-1; D gene ambiguous. The CDR3 sequence is 14 residues long. V was trimmed by 7 bases and J by 1 base, leaving 13 bases between them. CDR1 is WSHSY, CDR2 SAAADI, per germline. The CDR3 loop is CASTDPGSNTEAFF. The CDR3 DNA reads TGCGCCAGCACTGATCCGGGCTCGAACACTGAAGCTTTCTTT.

The chain couples TRBV30 to TRBJ1-2; the match to TRBD1 covers 9 bases. The CDR3 sequence is 15 residues long. The J segment lost 2 bases and the V segment lost 0 bases, leaving 4 bases of the junction unmatched. The germline V gene has CDR1 GTSNPN and CDR2 SVGIG (reference sequence). CDR3 coding DNA: TGTGCCTGGAGTGTAGGAACAGGGGGCAACTATGGCTACACCTTC. It yields the protein CAWSVGTGGNYGYTF.

The rearrangement uses TRBV29-1 and TRBJ2-2, with 12 bases aligning to TRBD2. Germline V CDR1 and CDR2: SQVTM, ANQGSEA. The CDR3 loop spans 14 amino acids. In DNA form, the CDR3 reads TGCAGTATCACTAGCGGGAGGTACACCGGGGAGCTGTTTTTT. Encoded protein: CSITSGRYTGELFF.

The rearrangement joins TRBV7-9 to TRBJ2-7; 13 bases align to TRBD2. This CDR3 is built from 14 residues. V was pared by 5 bases and J by 2 bases, with 0 bases of the junction left unmatched. Germline-derived CDR1 and CDR2 are SEHNR and FQNEAQ (reference sequence). The CDR3 loop is CASSTSGRAYEQYF. Here the CDR3 DNA reads TGTGCCAGCAGCACTAGCGGGAGGGCCTACGAGCAGTACTTC.

The chain is built from TRBV3-1 (or the pseudogene TRBV3-2) and TRBJ1-2; possible D gene TRBD1, 6 bases. The length of the CDR3 is 12 residues. Looked up from germline, CDR1 is LGHDT and CDR2 is YNNKEL (reference sequence). V was clipped by 2 bases and J by 8 bases, with 9 bases between them. For the CDR3, the DNA is TGTGCCAGCAGCCAAAGGGGGGCCGGCTACACCTTC. Translation: CASSQRGAGYTF.

This chain links TRBV6-5 with TRBJ2-7; tentatively, D is TRBD2 (5 bases). The CDR3 spans 15 residues. Trimming removed 6 bases at V and 3 bases at J, with 18 bases between. Per the germline V gene, CDR1 is MNHEY and CDR2 is SVGAGI. CDR3 protein: CASRPPRGGFYEQYF. The CDR3 bases are TGTGCCAGCAGGCCACCGAGAGGCGGGTTCTACGAGCAGTACTTC.

The chain recombines TRBV5-4 with TRBJ1-1; D is unresolved. The V gene's germline CDR1 is SGHNT and CDR2 YYREEE (reference sequence). Trimming removed 4 bases from V and 1 base from J, with 14 bases in between. This CDR3 is 15 amino acids long. Here the CDR3 reads CASSPVGQRNTEAFF. CDR3 sequence (DNA): TGTGCCAGCAGCCCCGTAGGGCAAAGGAACACTGAAGCTTTCTTT.

This chain joins TRBV5-8 and TRBJ1-1; D remains unclear. Germline CDR1 reads SGHTS; CDR2 reads YDEGEE. V gave up 5 bases and J gave up 4 bases, with 15 bases separating them. This CDR3 spans 14 amino acids. CDR3 amino acids: CASSLEHPGTEAFF. Here the CDR3 DNA reads TGTGCCAGCAGTCTGGAGCATCCAGGCACTGAAGCTTTCTTT.

This chain uses TRBV2 with TRBJ1-2; D may be TRBD1 (5 bases). Germline V lookup: CDR1 SNHLY, CDR2 FYNNEI. V lost 6 bases and J 4 bases, leaving 12 bases between the germline ends. The CDR3 length is 13 residues. CDR3 amino acids: CASSPDTVYGYTF. The DNA for the CDR3 is TGTGCCAGCAGCCCGGACACAGTCTATGGCTACACCTTC.

In its sample, this clone was seen once. J is TRBJ1-2 and V is TRBV6-4; D not resolved. CDR3 length: 13 residues. With 6 bases removed from V and 5 bases from J, the gap between germline ends came to 13 bases. In germline, CDR1 is MRHNA, CDR2 SNTAGT. CDR3 residues: CASRDPYGYGYTF. As DNA, the CDR3 is TGTGCCAGCAGAGATCCTTACGGATATGGCTACACCTTC.

This chain uses TRBV7-9 with TRBJ2-7; 7 nucleotides line up with TRBD1. The CDR3 runs to 14 residues. Germline CDR1 is SEHNR and CDR2 is FQNEAQ (reference sequence). Trimming took 5 bases from V and 3 from J; bases not matched to a gene: 7. Written as DNA, the CDR3 is TGTGCCAGCAGCCCTACAACAGGGGACTACGAGCAGTACTTC. Encoded protein: CASSPTTGDYEQYF. The whole variable domain, filled in from reference TRBV7-9 and TRBJ2-7, reads DTGVSQNPRHKITKRGQNVTFRCDPISEHNRLYWYRQTLGQGPEFLTYFQNEAQLEKSRLLSDRFSAERPKGSFSTLEIQRTEQGDSAMYLCASSPTTGDYEQYFGPGTRLTVT.

The chain carries TRBV7-9 and TRBJ1-1; D is unresolved. Germline loops: CDR1 SEHNR, CDR2 FQNEAQ (reference sequence). Trimming took 1 base from V and 0 from J, leaving 9 bases between them. This CDR3 is 15 amino acids long. CDR3 nucleotides: TGTGCCAGCAGCTTAGAAATCAGTCTGAACACTGAAGCTTTCTTT. It translates to CASSLEISLNTEAFF.

The J gene is TRBJ2-1, the V gene TRBV5-1; 7 nucleotides align to TRBD2. The CDR3 loop spans 15 amino acids. The V segment lost 4 bases and the J segment 4 bases; nucleotides outside the gene matches: 8. Germline CDR1 reads SGHRS; CDR2 reads YFSETQ. The CDR3 loop reads CASSLSGGWYNEQFF. The DNA of the CDR3 is TGCGCCAGCAGCCTGTCGGGAGGATGGTACAATGAGCAGTTCTTC. The full variable domain, with the rest looked up from reference TRBV5-1 and TRBJ2-1, is KAGVTQTPRYLIKTRGQQVTLSCSPISGHRSVSWYQQTPGQGLQFLFEYFSETQRNKGNFPGRFSGRQFSNSRSEMNVSTLELGDSALYLCASSLSGGWYNEQFFGPGTRLTVL.

The CDR3 protein is CASSQGPGSENTIYF. DNA for the CDR3: TGTGCCAGCAGCCAAGGACCAGGGTCTGAGAACACCATATATTTT. This chain uses TRBV4-2 with TRBJ1-3; TRBD1 might be the D (5 bases). This CDR3 is 15 amino acids long. Germline V gives CDR1 LGHNA, CDR2 YNFKEQ. V lost 1 base to trimming and J lost 7 bases, with 14 bases between them.

In regard to this clone: The junction departs from germline at one end; a sequencing error may be responsible. The gene calls are TRBV29-1 and TRBJ1-2, with 7 bases fitting TRBD1. This CDR3 contains 14 residues. Germline CDR1 SQVTM, CDR2 ANQGSEA. The CDR3 here is CSVEGGQAVYGYTF. In DNA, the CDR3 is TGCAGCGTCGAAGGGGGCCAAGCGGTTTATGGCTACACCTTC.

The J gene is TRBJ1-2, the V gene TRBV18, with 10 bases matching TRBD1. This CDR3 is built from 14 residues. The junction had 4 bases not matched to a gene; V was cut back by 6 bases and J by 3 bases. The germline V gene encodes CDR1 KGHSH and CDR2 LQKENI. CDR3 loop: CASSPGQGDYGYTF. DNA of the CDR3: TGTGCCAGCTCTCCTGGACAGGGGGACTATGGCTACACCTTC.

This clone was detected only a few times. The chain combines TRBV20-1 with TRBJ2-7; tentatively, D is TRBD1 (6 bases). Germline loops: CDR1 DFQATT, CDR2 SNEGSKA (reference sequence). This CDR3 has 14 amino acids. The V gene lost 3 bases and the J gene lost 3 bases, with 15 bases spanning the gap. The DNA for the CDR3 is TGCAGTGCTAGTGCGTTTGGACAGCGCTACGAGCAGTACTTC. It is translated as CSASAFGQRYEQYF.

The genes are TRBV2 and TRBJ2-1; 13 bases align to TRBD2. Trimming cost V 4 bases and J 9 bases; bases outside gene matches: 6. Germline assignment: CDR1 SNHLY and CDR2 FYNNEI. The CDR3 runs 15 residues. CDR3 sequence: CASSVWTSGSTEQFF. As DNA, the CDR3 is TGTGCCAGCAGTGTATGGACTAGCGGGAGTACTGAGCAGTTCTTC.

V is TRBV19 and J is TRBJ1-4; D remains unclear. The germline V gene has CDR1 LNHDA and CDR2 SQIVND (reference sequence). There are 13 residues in the CDR3. V was cut by 5 bases and J by 7 bases, with 11 bases left in between. For the CDR3, the DNA is TGTGCCAGTAGTCCCTGGAACTCTGAAAAACTGTTTTTT. The encoded protein is CASSPWNSEKLFF.

This clone was seen at least ten times. The gene calls are TRBV11-2 and TRBJ2-7; TRBD2 matches at 7 bases. The V segment lost 3 bases and the J segment 7 bases; nucleotides outside the gene matches: 6. Germline-derived CDR1 and CDR2 are SGHAT and FQNNGV. The CDR3 sequence is 13 residues long. The chain's CDR3 is CASSFSSGGEQYF. CDR3 nucleotides: TGTGCCAGCAGCTTTTCGTCGGGGGGAGAGCAGTACTTC.

The chain joins TRBV27 to TRBJ1-1, with D hard to call. This CDR3 comprises 15 residues. Trimming left V 0 bases short and J 5 bases short, with 13 bases between. Germline CDR1 is MNHEY and CDR2 is SMNVEV (reference sequence). CDR3 protein: CASSLSTYRRTEAFF. The DNA of the CDR3 is TGTGCCAGCAGTTTATCGACTTATCGAAGGACTGAAGCTTTCTTT.

The genes are TRBV19 and TRBJ2-7, with a weak D call TRBD1 (7 bases). V was shortened by 3 bases and J by 2 bases, with 14 bases between the two germline ends. Germline values: CDR1 LNHDA, CDR2 SQIVND (reference sequence). This CDR3 contains 15 residues. The CDR3 loop is CASSIGGTVPYEQYF. The CDR3 coding sequence is TGTGCCAGTAGTATTGGCGGGACAGTCCCCTACGAGCAGTACTTC. Complete variable domain (other parts from reference TRBV19 and TRBJ2-7): DGGITQSPKYLFRKEGQNVTLSCEQNLNHDAMYWYRQDPGQGLRLIYYSQIVNDFQKGDIAEGYSVSREKKESFPLTVTSAQKNPTAFYLCASSIGGTVPYEQYFGPGTRLTVT.

The V gene is TRBV10-3, the J gene TRBJ1-2, with D uncertain. Germline assignment: CDR1 ENHRY and CDR2 SYGVKD. The CDR3 consists of 14 residues. Trimming removed 4 bases from V and 2 bases from J, with 11 bases in between. The CDR3 bases are TGTGCCATCAGTGCGGTGGCAGGAAACTATGGCTACACCTTC. It encodes CAISAVAGNYGYTF.

V and J are TRBV7-2 and TRBJ2-5; 8 nucleotides agree with TRBD1. The V and J ends lost 0 bases and 5 bases, in that order; junction bases with no gene match: 5. The CDR3 length is 15 residues. The germline CDR1 and CDR2 sequences are SGHTA and FQGNSA. The CDR3 nucleotides read TGTGCCAGCAGCTTAGCCAGGGGGCGCTTGGAGACCCAGTACTTC. It encodes CASSLARGRLETQYF.

The genes are TRBV2 and TRBJ2-6, with D possibly matching TRBD1 (5 bases). The V gene lost 4 bases and the J gene lost 0 bases, with 7 bases spanning the gap. CDR1 SNHLY and CDR2 FYNNEI come from the germline V gene. The CDR3 is 15 residues long. CDR3 coding DNA: TGTGCCAGCAGTGTAAGGGGCTCTGGGGCCAACGTCCTGACTTTC. Its translation is CASSVRGSGANVLTF.

The chain has TRBV19 and TRBJ2-7; 11 bases map to TRBD2. This CDR3 has 15 amino acids. CDR1 and CDR2 (germline): LNHDA, SQIVND (reference sequence). Trimming took 7 bases from V and 2 from J; bases not matched to a gene: 7. The CDR3 spells CASTATSGMTYEQYF. The CDR3 DNA follows: TGTGCCAGTACCGCGACTAGCGGGATGACCTACGAGCAGTACTTC.

V usage is TRBV5-5 and J usage is TRBJ1-3, with D unresolved. Per the germline V gene, CDR1 is SGHKS and CDR2 is YYEKEE (reference sequence). The CDR3 extends over 15 amino acids. V shed 0 bases and J shed 2 bases, with 9 bases lying between them. The CDR3 loop reads CASSLEGLAGNTIYF. The CDR3 DNA reads as TGTGCCAGCAGCTTGGAGGGCCTGGCTGGAAACACCATATATTTT.